This T cell receptor beta chain appears in the sequencing data of a study of brain T cells in children with intractable seizures. This CDR3 spans 17 amino acids. Germline V lookup: CDR1 MGHRA, CDR2 YSYEKL. V gave up 1 base and J gave up 4 bases, with 20 bases separating them. Repertoires were generated with immunoSEQ multiplex PCR, while TCRdb's copy carries only in-frame clones and drops some. The profile shows about 80,000 clones, about 90% of them singletons. The receptor was derived from a girl aged 2-10 years with Rasmussen encephalitis and intractable seizures. The V call is TRBV4-1, the J call TRBJ2-7; possibly TRBD1 for D (5 bases). Sequenced here: peripheral blood, sampled at surgery. The CDR3 reads CASSQVPPPGSGYEQYF. CDR3 coding DNA: TGCGCCAGCAGCCAAGTTCCCCCTCCAGGGTCCGGTTACGAGCAGTACTTC.